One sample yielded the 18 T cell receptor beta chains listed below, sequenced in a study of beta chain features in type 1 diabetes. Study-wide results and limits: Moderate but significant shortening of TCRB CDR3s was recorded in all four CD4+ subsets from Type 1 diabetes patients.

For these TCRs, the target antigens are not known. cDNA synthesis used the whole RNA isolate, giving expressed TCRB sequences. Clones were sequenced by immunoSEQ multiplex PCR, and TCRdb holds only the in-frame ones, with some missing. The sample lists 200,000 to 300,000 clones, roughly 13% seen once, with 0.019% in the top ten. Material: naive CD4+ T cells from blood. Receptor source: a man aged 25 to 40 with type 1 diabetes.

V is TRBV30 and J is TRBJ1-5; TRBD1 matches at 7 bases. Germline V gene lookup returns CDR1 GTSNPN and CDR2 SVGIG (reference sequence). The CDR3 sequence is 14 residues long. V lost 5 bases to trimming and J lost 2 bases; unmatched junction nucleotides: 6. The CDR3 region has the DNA TGTGCCTGGGGAGGAGGGGGCGGCAATCAGCCCCAGCATTTT. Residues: CAWGGGGGNQPQHF.

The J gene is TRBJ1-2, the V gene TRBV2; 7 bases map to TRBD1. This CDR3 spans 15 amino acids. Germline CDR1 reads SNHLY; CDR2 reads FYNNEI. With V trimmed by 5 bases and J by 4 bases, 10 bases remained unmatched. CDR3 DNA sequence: TGTGCCAGCAGTCCCGAGACAGGGCGGAGCTATGGCTACACCTTC. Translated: CASSPETGRSYGYTF.

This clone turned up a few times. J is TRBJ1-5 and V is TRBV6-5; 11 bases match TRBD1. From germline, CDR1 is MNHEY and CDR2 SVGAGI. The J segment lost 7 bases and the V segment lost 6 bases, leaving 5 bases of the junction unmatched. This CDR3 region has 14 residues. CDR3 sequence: CASSGTGGTQPQHF. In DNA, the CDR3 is TGTGCCAGCAGCGGGACAGGGGGGACCCAGCCCCAGCATTTT.

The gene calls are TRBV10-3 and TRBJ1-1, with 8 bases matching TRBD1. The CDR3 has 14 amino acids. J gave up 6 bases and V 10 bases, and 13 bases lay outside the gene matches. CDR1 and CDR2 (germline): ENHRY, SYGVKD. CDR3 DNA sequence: TGTGCCACCGGGGGCAGGGGGCGCGAGGCTGAAGCTTTCTTT. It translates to CATGGRGREAEAFF.

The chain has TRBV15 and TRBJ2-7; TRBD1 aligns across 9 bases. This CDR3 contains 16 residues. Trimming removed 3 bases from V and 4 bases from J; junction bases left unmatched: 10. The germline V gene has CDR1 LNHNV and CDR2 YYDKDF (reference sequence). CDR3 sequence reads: CATSSRPGQGVYEQYF. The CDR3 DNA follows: TGTGCCACCAGCAGCCGCCCGGGACAGGGAGTGTACGAGCAGTACTTC.

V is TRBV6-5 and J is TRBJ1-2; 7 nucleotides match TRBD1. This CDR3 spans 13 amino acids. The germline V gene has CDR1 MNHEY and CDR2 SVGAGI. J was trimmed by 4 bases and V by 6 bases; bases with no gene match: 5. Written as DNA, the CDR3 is TGTGCCAGCAGCTCCGGGACAGTCTATGGCTACACCTTC. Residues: CASSSGTVYGYTF.

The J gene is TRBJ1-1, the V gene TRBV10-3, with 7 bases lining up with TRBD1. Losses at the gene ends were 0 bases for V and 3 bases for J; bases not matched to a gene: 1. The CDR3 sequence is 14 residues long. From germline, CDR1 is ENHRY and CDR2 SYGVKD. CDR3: CAISESGQDTEAFF. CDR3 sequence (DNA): TGTGCCATCAGTGAGTCCGGACAGGACACTGAAGCTTTCTTT.

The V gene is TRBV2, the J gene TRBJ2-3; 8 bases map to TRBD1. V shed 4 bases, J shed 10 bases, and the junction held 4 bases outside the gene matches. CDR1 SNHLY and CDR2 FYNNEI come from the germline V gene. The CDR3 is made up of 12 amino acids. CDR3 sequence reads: CASSGYRGAQYF. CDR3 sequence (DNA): TGTGCCAGCAGTGGATACAGGGGGGCGCAGTATTTT.

The CDR3 protein is CASSEGGSSYEQYF. CDR3 in DNA: TGTGCCAGCAGTGAAGGCGGGAGCTCCTACGAGCAGTACTTC. The gene calls are TRBV2 and TRBJ2-7; 7 positions match TRBD2. Germline V lookup: CDR1 SNHLY, CDR2 FYNNEI. The CDR3 has 14 amino acids. The V gene end was trimmed by 1 base and the J gene end by 0 bases; junction bases not matched to a gene: 0.

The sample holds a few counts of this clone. CDR3 residues: CASRQTGRSGANVLTF. The DNA of the CDR3 is TGTGCCAGCAGGCAGACAGGGCGCTCTGGGGCCAACGTCCTGACTTTC. The J gene is TRBJ2-6, the V gene TRBV6-6; 7 positions match TRBD1. The germline V gene encodes CDR1 MNHNY and CDR2 SVGAGI (reference sequence). Trimming cost V 6 bases and J 0 bases; bases outside gene matches: 5. This CDR3 region has 16 residues.

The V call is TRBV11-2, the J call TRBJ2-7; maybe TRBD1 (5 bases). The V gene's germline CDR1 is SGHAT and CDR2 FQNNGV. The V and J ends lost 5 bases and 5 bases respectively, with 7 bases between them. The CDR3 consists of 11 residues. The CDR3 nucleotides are TGTGCCAGCAGCCAGGGTAACGAGCAGTACTTC. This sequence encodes CASSQGNEQYF.

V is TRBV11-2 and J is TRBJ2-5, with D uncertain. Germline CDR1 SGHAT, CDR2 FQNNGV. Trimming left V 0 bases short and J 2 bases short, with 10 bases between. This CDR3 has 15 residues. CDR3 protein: CASSLDGRSQETQYF. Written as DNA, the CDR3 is TGTGCCAGCAGCTTAGATGGCCGCAGTCAAGAGACCCAGTACTTC.

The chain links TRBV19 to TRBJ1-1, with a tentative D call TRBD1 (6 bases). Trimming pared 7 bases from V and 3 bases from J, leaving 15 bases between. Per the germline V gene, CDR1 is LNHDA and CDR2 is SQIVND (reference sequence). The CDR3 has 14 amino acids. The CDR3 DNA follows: TGTGCCAGTACCGCCGACAGGTTAGACACTGAAGCTTTCTTT. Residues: CASTADRLDTEAFF.

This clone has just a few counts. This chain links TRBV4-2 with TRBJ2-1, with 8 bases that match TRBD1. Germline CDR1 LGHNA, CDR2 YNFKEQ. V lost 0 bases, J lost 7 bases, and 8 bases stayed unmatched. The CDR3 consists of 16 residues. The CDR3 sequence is CASSQDGAGGSNEQFF. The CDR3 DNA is TGTGCCAGCAGCCAAGATGGGGCAGGGGGCAGTAATGAGCAGTTCTTC.

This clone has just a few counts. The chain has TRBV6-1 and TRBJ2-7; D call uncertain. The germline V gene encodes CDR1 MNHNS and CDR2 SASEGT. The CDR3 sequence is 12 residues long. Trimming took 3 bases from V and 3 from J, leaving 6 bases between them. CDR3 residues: CASSDPNYEQYF. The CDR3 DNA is TGTGCCAGCAGTGACCCAAACTACGAGCAGTACTTC.

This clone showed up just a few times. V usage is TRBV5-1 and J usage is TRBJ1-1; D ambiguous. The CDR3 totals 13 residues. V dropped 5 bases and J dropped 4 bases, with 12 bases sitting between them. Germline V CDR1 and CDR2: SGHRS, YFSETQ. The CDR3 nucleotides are TGCGCCAGCAGTCAAACTTCCGCCACTGAAGCTTTCTTT. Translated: CASSQTSATEAFF.

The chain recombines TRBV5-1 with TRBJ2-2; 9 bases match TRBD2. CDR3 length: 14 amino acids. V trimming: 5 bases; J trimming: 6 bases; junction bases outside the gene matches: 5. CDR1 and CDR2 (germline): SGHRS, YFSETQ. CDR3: CASRASGVAGELFF. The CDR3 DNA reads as TGCGCCAGCAGGGCTAGCGGGGTCGCCGGGGAGCTGTTTTTT. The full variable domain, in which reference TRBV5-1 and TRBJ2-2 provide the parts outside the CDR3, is KAGVTQTPRYLIKTRGQQVTLSCSPISGHRSVSWYQQTPGQGLQFLFEYFSETQRNKGNFPGRFSGRQFSNSRSEMNVSTLELGDSALYLCASRASGVAGELFFGEGSRLTVL.

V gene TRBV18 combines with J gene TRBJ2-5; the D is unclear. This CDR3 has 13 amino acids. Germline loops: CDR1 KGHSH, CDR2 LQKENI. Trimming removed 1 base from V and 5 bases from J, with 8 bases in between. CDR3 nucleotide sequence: TGTGCCAGCTCACCACGTTCCGGGGAGACCCAGTACTTC. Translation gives CASSPRSGETQYF. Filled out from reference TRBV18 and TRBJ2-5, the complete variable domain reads NAGVMQNPRHLVRRRGQEARLRCSPMKGHSHVYWYRQLPEEGLKFMVYLQKENIIDESGMPKERFSAEFPKEGPSILRIQQVVRGDSAAYFCASSPRSGETQYFGPGTRLLVL.